Listed here are 11 T cell receptor beta chains from one sample, sequenced in a study of shared clonotypes between healthy human individuals. Assay: immunoSEQ multiplex PCR; the TCRdb copy retains only in-frame clones and omits some. Of about 360,000 clones listed, less than 75% are singletons. Material for sequencing was memory CD4+ T cells sorted from blood. The subset: CD45RA-negative fraction. These receptors were obtained from a man aged 25 to 40 in good health.

This clone occurred a few times. The V call is TRBV14, the J call TRBJ1-2; D ambiguous. CDR1 and CDR2 from the germline V gene are SGHDN and FVKESK. The CDR3 length is 14 residues. Trimming left V 2 bases short and J 4 bases short, with 11 bases between. This chain's CDR3 is CASSQIDTSYGYTF. The CDR3 DNA reads TGTGCCAGCAGCCAAATAGACACGTCCTATGGCTACACCTTC.

The chain employs TRBV27 and TRBJ2-7; 8 bases are a match to TRBD2. J was trimmed by 0 bases and V by 7 bases; bases with no gene match: 11. The CDR3 has 16 amino acids. The V gene's germline CDR1 is MNHEY and CDR2 SMNVEV (reference sequence). CDR3 sequence (DNA): TGTGCCAGCACCAGCCCCCTAGCGGGCAACTCCTACGAGCAGTACTTC. Its protein is CASTSPLAGNSYEQYF.

The chain couples TRBV11-2 to TRBJ2-1; a weak D match, TRBD1 (6 bases). V shed 1 base and J shed 4 bases, with 8 bases lying between them. Germline loops: CDR1 SGHAT, CDR2 FQNNGV. CDR3 length: 14 amino acids. DNA for the CDR3: TGTGCCAGCAGCTTAGGGACAGCTTACAATGAGCAGTTCTTC. Its translation is CASSLGTAYNEQFF.

The chain joins TRBV29-1 to TRBJ2-5, with D uncertain. The germline V gene has CDR1 SQVTM and CDR2 ANQGSEA. V shed 5 bases and J shed 1 base, with 8 bases lying between them. This CDR3 region has 12 residues. This CDR3 reads CSVRPGQETQYF. CDR3 in DNA: TGCAGCGTTCGACCGGGCCAAGAGACCCAGTACTTC.

This clone was seen a single time. The chain joins TRBV20-1 to TRBJ1-1; the D is unclear. The CDR3 runs 9 residues. Germline V gene sequence: CDR1 DFQATT, CDR2 SNEGSKA (reference sequence). Trimming removed 5 bases from V and 11 bases from J, with 9 bases in between. The CDR3 spells CSASWWAFF. In DNA form, the CDR3 reads TGCAGTGCTTCGTGGTGGGCTTTCTTT.

The chain joins TRBV2 to TRBJ1-5; no firm D call. Trimming cost V 6 bases and J 3 bases, with 18 bases left between them. CDR1 and CDR2 (germline): SNHLY, FYNNEI. The CDR3 has 16 residues. CDR3: CASSSMNNSPNQPQHF. CDR3 DNA sequence: TGTGCCAGCAGCTCCATGAATAATTCCCCCAATCAGCCCCAGCATTTT.

This clone was counted at least ten times. J is TRBJ2-2 and V is TRBV5-1; D ambiguous. The CDR3 has 15 residues. CDR1 is SGHRS, CDR2 YFSETQ, per germline. The V gene lost 1 base and the J gene lost 2 bases, with 9 bases spanning the gap. CDR3 protein: CASSLIGQNTGELFF. For the CDR3, the DNA is TGCGCCAGCAGCTTGATCGGGCAAAACACCGGGGAGCTGTTTTTT.

This clone was detected many times. This chain joins TRBV6-5 and TRBJ2-2, with D tentatively TRBD2 (5 bases). V lost 5 bases and J 3 bases, leaving 10 bases between the germline ends. CDR3 length: 14 residues. Germline assignment: CDR1 MNHEY and CDR2 SVGAGI. The CDR3 reads CASSPRVYTGELFF. The CDR3 DNA reads as TGTGCCAGCAGTCCGAGGGTTTACACCGGGGAGCTGTTTTTT.

V gene TRBV4-1 combines with J gene TRBJ1-5, with 10 bases lining up with TRBD1. V dropped 2 bases and J dropped 4; count of bases not matched to a gene: 2. CDR1 and CDR2 (germline): MGHRA, YSYEKL. CDR3 length: 15 amino acids. CDR3: CASSQQGQGNQPQHF. The CDR3 bases are TGCGCCAGCAGCCAACAGGGACAGGGGAATCAGCCCCAGCATTTT.

This rearrangement joins TRBV6-6 to TRBJ2-5; 8 bases map to TRBD2. This CDR3 has 15 amino acids. J lost 5 bases, V lost 6 bases, and 11 bases had no gene match. In germline, CDR1 is MNHNY, CDR2 SVGAGI (reference sequence). CDR3 residues: CASSPGGGGRETQYF. For the CDR3, the DNA is TGTGCCAGCAGCCCGGGAGGGGGTGGCAGGGAGACCCAGTACTTC.

V gene TRBV2 combines with J gene TRBJ1-5, with 9 bases fitting TRBD1. Germline V gives CDR1 SNHLY, CDR2 FYNNEI. The CDR3 covers 14 residues. V trimming: 5 bases; J trimming: 7 bases; junction bases outside the gene matches: 6. CDR3 in amino acids: CASSSTGGGQPQHF. As DNA, the CDR3 is TGTGCCAGCAGTTCTACAGGGGGCGGGCAGCCCCAGCATTTT.